A selection of T cell receptor beta chains follows, all from one sample in a study of T cell responses to AZD1222 COVID-19 vaccine. Assay used: immunoSEQ multiplex PCR; TCRdb lists only in-frame clones, some missing. This sample has around 190,000 clones; approximately 94% occur once, and the top ten carry 1.6%. Sequences were derived from peripheral blood, sampled 28 days after the second AZD1222 dose. The receptors were gathered from an adult who received the AZD1222 COVID-19 vaccine. Each CDR3 is given with its conserved first and last residue. D genes are given only for firm matches. Clone size, where shown, is once, few, many, or a class for clones that have expanded.

d_gene: .
v_gene: TRBV19
len: 14
abundance: .
j_gene: TRBJ1-4
CDR3nt: TGTGCCAGTAGTAGCGGGACCACTAATGAAAAACTGTTTTTT
CDR3aa: CASSSGTTNEKLFF

d_gene: .
v_gene: TRBV2
len: 10
abundance: .
j_gene: TRBJ1-5
CDR3nt: TGTGCCAGCAGAGGTCAGCCCCAGCATTTT
CDR3aa: CASRGQPQHF

d_gene: .
v_gene: TRBV9
len: 14
abundance: .
j_gene: TRBJ1-2
CDR3nt: TGTGCCAGCAGCGTACCTAGCACGGACTATGGCTACACCTTC
CDR3aa: CASSVPSTDYGYTF

d_gene: .
v_gene: TRBV6-7
len: 13
abundance: .
j_gene: TRBJ2-5
CDR3nt: TGTGCCAGCAGTTACAGTGGCCCAGAGACCCAGTACTTC
CDR3aa: CASSYSGPETQYF

d_gene: .
v_gene: TRBV4-3
len: 14
abundance: .
j_gene: TRBJ2-7
CDR3nt: TGCGCCAGCAGCCAAAGGACCGGCTCCTACGAGCAGTACTTC
CDR3aa: CASSQRTGSYEQYF

d_gene: .
v_gene: TRBV9
len: 16
abundance: .
j_gene: TRBJ1-2
CDR3nt: TGTGCCAGCAGCGTAGATCCGATAGGGTTAAACTATGGCTACACCTTC
CDR3aa: CASSVDPIGLNYGYTF

d_gene: .
v_gene: TRBV14
len: 13
abundance: .
j_gene: TRBJ1-6
CDR3nt: TGTGCCAGCAGCCTTGAGGGGTATTCACCCCTCCACTTT
CDR3aa: CASSLEGYSPLHF

d_gene: .
v_gene: TRBV5-1
len: 14
abundance: .
j_gene: TRBJ1-4
CDR3nt: TGCGCCAGCAGCCCGACAGCGAGTAATGAAAAACTGTTTTTT
CDR3aa: CASSPTASNEKLFF

d_gene: .
v_gene: TRBV27
len: 15
abundance: .
j_gene: TRBJ1-3
CDR3nt: TGTGCCAGCAGTCGCCAGGGGACCTCTGGAAACACCATATATTTT
CDR3aa: CASSRQGTSGNTIYF

d_gene: .
v_gene: TRBV12-5
len: 12
abundance: .
j_gene: TRBJ2-1
CDR3nt: TGTGCTAGTGGTCCCGAAGCGACAGAGCAGTTCTTC
CDR3aa: CASGPEATEQFF

d_gene: .
v_gene: TRBV6-6
len: 14
abundance: .
j_gene: TRBJ2-7
CDR3nt: TGTGCCAGCAGTTATCAGGGAGCGGTAAACGAGCAGTACTTC
CDR3aa: CASSYQGAVNEQYF

d_gene: .
v_gene: TRBV7-3
len: 13
abundance: .
j_gene: TRBJ1-6
CDR3nt: TGTGCCAGCAGCTTAACGGAATATTCACCCCTCCACTTT
CDR3aa: CASSLTEYSPLHF

d_gene: .
v_gene: TRBV18
len: 13
abundance: .
j_gene: TRBJ2-5
CDR3nt: TGTGCCAGCTCGCTCGGAACGCAAGAGACCCAGTACTTC
CDR3aa: CASSLGTQETQYF

d_gene: .
v_gene: TRBV28
len: 14
abundance: .
j_gene: TRBJ2-3
CDR3nt: TGTGCCAGCAGTTTTACCGCCCCCTTAGATACGCAGTATTTT
CDR3aa: CASSFTAPLDTQYF

d_gene: .
v_gene: TRBV28
len: 11
abundance: once
j_gene: TRBJ1-2
CDR3nt: TGTGCCAGCACTACCAGGGCGAGCTACACCTTC
CDR3aa: CASTTRASYTF

d_gene: TRBD1
v_gene: TRBV19
len: 16
abundance: .
j_gene: TRBJ1-2
CDR3nt: TGTGCCAGTACCTTACCAACGGGACAGGGGATCTATGGCTACACCTTC
CDR3aa: CASTLPTGQGIYGYTF

d_gene: .
v_gene: TRBV4-1
len: 15
abundance: .
j_gene: TRBJ1-1
CDR3nt: TGCGCCAGCAGCCAAGGGGTTTTGGGGGGCACTGAAGCTTTCTTT
CDR3aa: CASSQGVLGGTEAFF

d_gene: TRBD1
v_gene: TRBV5-8
len: 20
abundance: .
j_gene: TRBJ1-4
CDR3nt: TGTGCCAGCAGCTTGGAGCGGCCGGGACAGGGGTTTTCGACTAATGAAAAACTGTTTTTT
CDR3aa: CASSLERPGQGFSTNEKLFF

d_gene: .
v_gene: TRBV10-2
len: 15
abundance: .
j_gene: TRBJ1-1
CDR3nt: TGCGCCAGCATGGATCAGTTGATCGCGAACACTGAAGCTTTCTTT
CDR3aa: CASMDQLIANTEAFF

d_gene: .
v_gene: TRBV10-1
len: 13
abundance: .
j_gene: TRBJ2-2
CDR3nt: TGCGCCAGCAGGCCTACATTCACCGGGGAGCTGTTTTTT
CDR3aa: CASRPTFTGELFF

d_gene: .
v_gene: TRBV6-5
len: 11
abundance: .
j_gene: TRBJ1-1
CDR3nt: TGTGCCAGCAGAGGGACGTACGAAGCTTTCTTT
CDR3aa: CASRGTYEAFF

d_gene: .
v_gene: TRBV15
len: 15
abundance: .
j_gene: TRBJ1-2
CDR3nt: TGTGCCACCAGCAGAGATCGAGCAGGAAACTATGGCTACACCTTC
CDR3aa: CATSRDRAGNYGYTF

d_gene: .
v_gene: TRBV6-1
len: 16
abundance: .
j_gene: TRBJ1-1
CDR3nt: TGTGCCAGCAGTGAAGGCTGGGGGAGCATGAACACTGAAGCTTTCTTT
CDR3aa: CASSEGWGSMNTEAFF

d_gene: .
v_gene: TRBV10-2
len: 14
abundance: .
j_gene: TRBJ1-6
CDR3nt: TGCGCCAGCAGTGAACAGGCTGGAAATTCACCCCTCCACTTT
CDR3aa: CASSEQAGNSPLHF

d_gene: .
v_gene: TRBV11-3
len: 14
abundance: .
j_gene: TRBJ1-1
CDR3nt: TGTGCCAGCAGATCCAAGACGGGAAACACTGAAGCTTTCTTT
CDR3aa: CASRSKTGNTEAFF

d_gene: .
v_gene: TRBV6-5
len: 12
abundance: .
j_gene: TRBJ1-3
CDR3nt: TGTGCCAGCGGGATTTCCGGAAACACCATATATTTT
CDR3aa: CASGISGNTIYF

d_gene: .
v_gene: TRBV7-8
len: 11
abundance: .
j_gene: TRBJ2-1
CDR3nt: TGTGCCAGCAGAAGTCGGAATGAGCAGTTCTTC
CDR3aa: CASRSRNEQFF

d_gene: .
v_gene: TRBV25-1
len: 13
abundance: .
j_gene: TRBJ1-6
CDR3nt: TGTGCCAGCAGGGACAGTTATAATTCACCCCTCCACTTT
CDR3aa: CASRDSYNSPLHF

d_gene: .
v_gene: TRBV28
len: 13
abundance: .
j_gene: TRBJ1-5
CDR3nt: TGTGCCAGCAGGGGTTATAGCAATCAGCCCCAGCATTTT
CDR3aa: CASRGYSNQPQHF

d_gene: .
v_gene: TRBV19
len: 12
abundance: .
j_gene: TRBJ2-3
CDR3nt: TGTGCCAGTAGTATAAACCAAGCCACGCAGTATTTT
CDR3aa: CASSINQATQYF

d_gene: .
v_gene: TRBV6-1
len: 18
abundance: few
j_gene: TRBJ1-5
CDR3nt: TGTGCCAGCAGTGTCGGAAGGGTAGCCATTGTTAGCAATCAGCCCCAGCATTTT
CDR3aa: CASSVGRVAIVSNQPQHF

d_gene: TRBD1
v_gene: TRBV27
len: 17
abundance: .
j_gene: TRBJ1-1
CDR3nt: TGTGCCAGCAGTCCAGCCGGGACAGGGCTTCCCTACACTGAAGCTTTCTTT
CDR3aa: CASSPAGTGLPYTEAFF

d_gene: .
v_gene: TRBV20-1
len: 13
abundance: .
j_gene: TRBJ2-2
CDR3nt: TGCAGTGCTAGTTCCTCGAACACCGGGGAGCTGTTTTTT
CDR3aa: CSASSSNTGELFF

d_gene: .
v_gene: TRBV10-3
len: 16
abundance: .
j_gene: TRBJ2-1
CDR3nt: TGTGCCATCAGTGCGGTGGGAGGAGATTCCTACAATGAGCAGTTCTTC
CDR3aa: CAISAVGGDSYNEQFF

d_gene: .
v_gene: TRBV11-2
len: 14
abundance: .
j_gene: TRBJ2-3
CDR3nt: TGTGCCAGCACCCGTTCGGCTACCCAGGACTGGCAGTATTTT
CDR3aa: CASTRSATQDWQYF

d_gene: .
v_gene: TRBV21-1
len: 14
abundance: .
j_gene: TRBJ1-5
CDR3nt: TGTGCCAGCCCGGGACACCATAGCAATCAGCCCCAGCATTTT
CDR3aa: CASPGHHSNQPQHF

d_gene: TRBD1
v_gene: TRBV18
len: 17
abundance: .
j_gene: TRBJ1-1
CDR3nt: TGTGCCAGCTCACCACTGAGGGTCCCCCAGGGGGACACTGAAGCTTTCTTT
CDR3aa: CASSPLRVPQGDTEAFF

d_gene: .
v_gene: TRBV6-5
len: 13
abundance: .
j_gene: TRBJ1-6
CDR3nt: TGTGCCAGCACTAAGCTGCCCAATTCACCCCTCCACTTT
CDR3aa: CASTKLPNSPLHF

d_gene: TRBD1
v_gene: TRBV5-6
len: 13
abundance: once
j_gene: TRBJ1-2
CDR3nt: TGTGCCAGCAGAGACTCCGGGACAGGGATATCCTCCTTC
CDR3aa: CASRDSGTGISSF

d_gene: TRBD2
v_gene: TRBV3-1/TRBV3-2
len: 21
abundance: .
j_gene: TRBJ2-2
CDR3nt: TGTGCCAGCAGCCAAGAACCTACCATTCTGTCGCGGGGGAAGAACACCGGGGAGCTGTTTTTT
CDR3aa: CASSQEPTILSRGKNTGELFF